Following are 18 T cell receptor beta chains from one sample sequenced in a study of spatial heterogeneity in lung cancer. TCRdb analysed the 5' RACE reads with MiXCR anew, one entry per CDR3 protein. The sample contains roughly 80,000 distinct CDR3 sequences, about 12% of which appear only once. Stated time point: sample taken at primary tumor resection. Whole RNA, which was extracted from tumor, nontumor lung tissue or frozen PBMC, was sequenced without any cell sorting. This specimen was PBMCs, taken at surgery. These receptors all come from a male donor with early-stage non-small cell lung cancer.

V usage is TRBV5-1 and J usage is TRBJ2-3, with 7 bases matching TRBD2. V shed 1 base and J 3 bases; nucleotides not matched to a gene: 2. The CDR3 covers 14 residues. Germline values: CDR1 SGHRS, CDR2 YFSETQ. CDR3 nucleotides: TGCGCCAGCAGCTTGCCCGGGGGGACAGATACGCAGTATTTT. As protein: CASSLPGGTDTQYF. Looking up the rest from reference TRBV5-1 and TRBJ2-3 gives the full variable domain: KAGVTQTPRYLIKTRGQQVTLSCSPISGHRSVSWYQQTPGQGLQFLFEYFSETQRNKGNFPGRFSGRQFSNSRSEMNVSTLELGDSALYLCASSLPGGTDTQYFGPGTRLTVL.

The V call is TRBV4-2, the J call TRBJ1-4; the D is unclear. V dropped 0 bases and J dropped 12 bases, with 8 bases sitting between them. CDR1 is LGHNA and CDR2 is YNFKEQ in the germline V gene. The CDR3 sequence is 12 residues long. The DNA for the CDR3 is TGTGCCAGCAGCCAAGAAGACATGGAACTGTTTTTT. Encoded protein: CASSQEDMELFF.

This clonotype has a handful of counts. The chain has TRBV5-1 and TRBJ2-2; 9 nucleotides agree with TRBD1. Germline assignment: CDR1 SGHRS and CDR2 YFSETQ. This CDR3 comprises 15 residues. V was pared by 4 bases and J by 3 bases, with 4 bases of the junction left unmatched. CDR3 sequence: CASSTDRGDTGELFF. CDR3 DNA sequence: TGCGCCAGCAGCACTGACAGGGGGGACACCGGGGAGCTGTTTTTT.

This clonotype was counted many times. The chain recombines TRBV6-5 with TRBJ2-5; D may be TRBD1 (5 bases). The V and J ends lost 9 bases and 3 bases respectively, with 20 bases between them. CDR1 and CDR2 (germline): MNHEY, SVGAGI. The length of the CDR3 is 15 residues. In DNA, the CDR3 is TGTGCCAGACCAACGGGCAGGGTCGATGAAGAGACCCAGTACTTC. It specifies CARPTGRVDEETQYF.

This clonotype turned up a few times. DNA of the CDR3: TGTGCCAGCTTCCTTAATAGCGGGGGGACCTCCACAGATACGCAGTATTTT. Its protein is CASFLNSGGTSTDTQYF. This chain connects TRBV2 to TRBJ2-3; 10 bases fit TRBD2. The CDR3 length is 17 residues. Trimming removed 8 bases from V and 2 bases from J; junction bases left unmatched: 13. Germline V gives CDR1 SNHLY, CDR2 FYNNEI. The full variable domain, completed using reference TRBV2 and TRBJ2-3, is EPEVTQTPSHQVTQMGQEVILRCVPISNHLYFYWYRQILGQKVEFLVSFYNNEISEKSEIFDDQFSVERPDGSNFTLKIRSTKLEDSAMYFCASFLNSGGTSTDTQYFGPGTRLTVL.

This clonotype occurred many times. The J gene is TRBJ1-5, the V gene TRBV12-3 or TRBV12-4, with D perhaps matching TRBD1 (5 bases). V was clipped by 7 bases and J by 6 bases, with 19 bases between them. CDR3 size: 15 residues. Here the CDR3 DNA reads TGTGCCAGCACCGTGAAAGGGGTTGGCGCTCAGCCCCAGCATTTT. It codes for CASTVKGVGAQPQHF.

The gene calls are TRBV7-8 and TRBJ2-2; a weak D match, TRBD2 (5 bases). CDR3 size: 14 residues. V lost 3 bases and J lost 3, with 8 bases in between. Germline V lookup: CDR1 SGHVS, CDR2 FQNEAQ. This CDR3 reads CASSFGRDTGELFF. CDR3 coding DNA: TGTGCCAGCAGCTTTGGGCGGGACACCGGGGAGCTGTTTTTT.

This chain's CDR3 is CASSLGESNQPQHF. The CDR3 nucleotides read TGTGCCAGTAGTTTGGGGGAAAGCAATCAGCCCCAGCATTTT. The J gene is TRBJ1-5, the V gene TRBV19; D is possibly TRBD1 (5 bases). CDR3 length: 14 residues. Trimming left V 5 bases short and J 1 base short, with 9 bases between. CDR1 is LNHDA and CDR2 is SQIVND in the germline V gene (reference sequence).

The table lists this clonotype with a few counts. The V call is TRBV5-6, the J call TRBJ1-5; TRBD1 matches 8 bases. Germline loops: CDR1 SGHDT, CDR2 YYEEEE. The CDR3 covers 15 residues. Trimming cost V 4 bases and J 5 bases; bases outside gene matches: 8. The CDR3 bases are TGTGCCAGCAGCAGCTACTCAGGGGGCGATCAGCCCCAGCATTTT. Its translation is CASSSYSGGDQPQHF.

There are a few counts of this clonotype. The J gene is TRBJ2-3, the V gene TRBV5-6; the D call may be TRBD1 or TRBD2 (5 bases each). Between the trimmed V and J ends, which lost 5 bases and 9 bases, there was a span of 16 bases. The CDR3 totals 13 residues. Germline-derived CDR1 and CDR2 are SGHDT and YYEEEE. DNA of the CDR3: TGTGCCAGCAGTCGGGACCAACCGAGCACGCAGTATTTT. Translating it yields CASSRDQPSTQYF.

In this sample, this clonotype turned up a few times. The V gene is TRBV27, the J gene TRBJ2-1; TRBD1 agrees at 9 bases. The CDR3 consists of 17 residues. The V and J ends lost 2 bases and 7 bases, in that order; junction bases with no gene match: 12. Germline CDR1 reads MNHEY; CDR2 reads SMNVEV (reference sequence). The chain's CDR3 is CASSLPLMDRGKNEQFF. CDR3 coding DNA: TGTGCCAGCAGTTTACCATTAATGGACAGGGGAAAAAATGAGCAGTTCTTC.

This clonotype was seen more than once but under ten times. This chain joins TRBV7-2 and TRBJ2-1; D call uncertain. The V gene lost 5 bases and the J gene lost 8 bases, with 13 bases spanning the gap. The CDR3 totals 13 residues. Germline values: CDR1 SGHTA, CDR2 FQGNSA. The CDR3 DNA is TGTGCCAGCAGCCTCCGACCGAGTCATGAGCAGTTCTTC. This sequence encodes CASSLRPSHEQFF.

This clonotype has a handful of counts. The rearrangement joins TRBV29-1 to TRBJ1-3; 8 bases are a match to TRBD1. Germline CDR1 and CDR2: SQVTM and ANQGSEA. Trimming at V came to 4 bases and at J to 7 bases, leaving 3 bases not matched to a gene. The CDR3 length is 12 residues. CDR3 region: CSVGTGFNTIYF. In DNA, the CDR3 is TGCAGCGTTGGGACAGGGTTTAACACCATATATTTT.

This clonotype was found a few times. The V and J genes are TRBV30 and TRBJ1-2, with D maybe TRBD1 (5 bases). The CDR3 covers 12 residues. Germline CDR1 GTSNPN, CDR2 SVGIG (reference sequence). The V and J ends lost 3 bases and 7 bases respectively, with 12 bases between them. CDR3: CAWSAGLGGYTF. The CDR3 nucleotides are TGTGCCTGGAGCGCGGGACTTGGTGGCTACACCTTC.

The sample holds many counts of this clonotype. The CDR3 nucleotides read TGCAGCGTTGAAGATACCGGCGGGGGGGAAGCTTTCTTT. It is translated as CSVEDTGGGEAFF. The chain employs TRBV29-1 and TRBJ1-1; tentative D call: TRBD1 (5 bases). The CDR3 has 13 amino acids. V was shortened by 0 bases and J by 8 bases, with 13 bases between the two germline ends. Germline values: CDR1 SQVTM, CDR2 ANQGSEA. The full variable domain, rest sourced from reference TRBV29-1 and TRBJ1-1, is SAVISQKPSRDICQRGTSLTIQCQVDSQVTMMFWYRQQPGQSLTLIATANQGSEATYESGFVIDKFPISRPNLTFSTLTVSNMSPEDSSIYLCSVEDTGGGEAFFGQGTRLTVV.

This clonotype was seen a handful of times. V and J are TRBV30 and TRBJ1-4, with D possibly matching TRBD1 (5 bases). The CDR3 contains 13 residues. Trimming pared 0 bases from V and 7 bases from J, leaving 9 bases between. Germline assignment: CDR1 GTSNPN and CDR2 SVGIG (reference sequence). The CDR3 sequence is CAWSVRRGEKLFF. As DNA, the CDR3 is TGTGCCTGGAGTGTACGAAGGGGTGAAAAACTGTTTTTT.

The rearrangement uses TRBV30 and TRBJ2-7; 7 bases line up with TRBD2. Germline-derived CDR1 and CDR2 are GTSNPN and SVGIG (reference sequence). The trim removed 3 bases at V and 9 bases at J, leaving 11 bases unmatched. The CDR3 contains 13 residues. CDR3 amino acids: CAWSSGEGLGQYF. In DNA form, the CDR3 reads TGTGCCTGGAGCAGTGGGGAGGGCCTAGGGCAGTACTTC.

V and J are TRBV7-3 and TRBJ2-6; no clear D gene. In germline, CDR1 is SGHTA, CDR2 FQGTGA. Trimming stripped 1 base from V and 3 bases from J, with 4 bases between. The CDR3 is 14 residues long. CDR3 residues: CASSLKGGANVLTF. CDR3 DNA: TGTGCCAGCAGCTTAAAGGGTGGGGCCAACGTCCTGACTTTC.